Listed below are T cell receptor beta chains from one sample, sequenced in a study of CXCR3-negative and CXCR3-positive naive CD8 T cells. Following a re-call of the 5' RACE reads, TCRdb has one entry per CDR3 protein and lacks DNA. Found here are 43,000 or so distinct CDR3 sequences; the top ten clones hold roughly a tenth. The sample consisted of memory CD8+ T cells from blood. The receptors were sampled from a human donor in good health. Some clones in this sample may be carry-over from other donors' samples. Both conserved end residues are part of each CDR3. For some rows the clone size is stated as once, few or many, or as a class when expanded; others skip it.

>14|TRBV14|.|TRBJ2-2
CASSLYKNTGELFF
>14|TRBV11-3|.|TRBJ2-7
CASSLEAGSYEQYF
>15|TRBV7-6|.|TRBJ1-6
CASSITTDYNSPLHF
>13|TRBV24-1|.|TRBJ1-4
CATSDLNLGQLFF
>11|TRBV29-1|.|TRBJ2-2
CSGGTSGELFF
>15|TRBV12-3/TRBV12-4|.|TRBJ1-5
CASNPGQGALGPQHF
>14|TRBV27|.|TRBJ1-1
CASSNYPSNTEAFF
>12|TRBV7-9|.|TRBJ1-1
CASSFLNTEAFF
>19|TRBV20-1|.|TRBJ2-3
CSANLLADTTSGGTDTQYF
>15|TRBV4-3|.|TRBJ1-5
CASSQDGQGNQPQHF
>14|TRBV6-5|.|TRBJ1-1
CASSYQGAITEAFF
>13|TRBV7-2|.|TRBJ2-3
CASSIQAANTQYF
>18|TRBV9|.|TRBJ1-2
CASSVSPDRDDQDYGYTF
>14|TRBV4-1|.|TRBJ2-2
CASSPDPMSGELFF
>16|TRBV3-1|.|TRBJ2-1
CASSQGTSGIVFEQFF
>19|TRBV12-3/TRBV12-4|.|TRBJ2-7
CASSPIAGTDLLNPYEQYF
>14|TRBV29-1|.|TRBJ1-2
CSVEDVRQGGGYTF
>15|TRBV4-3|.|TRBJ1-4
CASSQERGVGEKLFF
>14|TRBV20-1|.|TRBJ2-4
CSARVGLAKNIQYF
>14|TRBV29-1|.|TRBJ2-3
CSVETLASTDTQYF
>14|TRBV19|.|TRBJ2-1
CASNIGTANNEQFF
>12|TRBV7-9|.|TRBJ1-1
CASSFVNTEAFF
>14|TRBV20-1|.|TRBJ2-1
CSARDTGIYNEQFF
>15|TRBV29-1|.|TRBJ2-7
CSVEEIGGQDYEQYF
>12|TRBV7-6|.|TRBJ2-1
CASSHLTNEQFF
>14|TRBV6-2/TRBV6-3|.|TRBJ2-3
CASSRSLSTDTQYF
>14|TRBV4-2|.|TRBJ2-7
CASSQGQGTYEQYF
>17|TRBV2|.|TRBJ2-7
CASSLDGGPPSLYEQYF
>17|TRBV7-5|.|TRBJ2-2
CISVPATGTGTPGSCFF
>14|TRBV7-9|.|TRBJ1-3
CASSLVMTGNTIYF
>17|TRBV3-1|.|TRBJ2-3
CATDPGRGLDGTDTQYF
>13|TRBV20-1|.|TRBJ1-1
CSARSRSALEAFF
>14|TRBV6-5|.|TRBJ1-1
CASSYTTGDTEAFF
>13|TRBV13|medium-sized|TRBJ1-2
CASNYSPNYGYTF
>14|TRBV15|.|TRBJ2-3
CATSNYRVTDTQYF
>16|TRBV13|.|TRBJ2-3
CASSKPTGGFIDTQYF
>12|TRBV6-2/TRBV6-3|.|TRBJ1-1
CASRPWGAEAFF